This TCR beta chain appears in the sequencing data of a study of siplizumab effects on memory and regulatory T cells. Study-level points and caveats: Confirmation was lacking for the suppressive function of proliferating Tregs derived from siplizumab cultures. Memory cells seemed less diverse than naive T cells, which also seemed major contributors to the alloresponse.

This CDR3 is built from 13 residues. Looked up from germline, CDR1 is LNHDA and CDR2 is SQIVND (reference sequence). With 6 bases removed from V and 4 bases from J, the gap between germline ends came to 12 bases. The assay covered 100,000 or so TCR templates per sample. The repertoire was sequenced with immunoSEQ multiplex PCR; TCRdb's copy has only in-frame clones and lacks some. The sample contains 85,000 or so clones, 85% to 95% of which appear only once. This clone was found a few times. Its target is not known. Material: CD8+ T cells sorted from blood. This chain connects TRBV19 to TRBJ1-2; D is undetermined. The sequence was obtained from a human donor in good health. CDR3 region: CASSPGVSYGYTF. CDR3 nucleotide sequence: TGTGCCAGTAGCCCGGGCGTCTCCTATGGCTACACCTTC.